These T cell receptor beta chains were read from a single sample in a study of cytomegalovirus exposure and HLA in healthy donors. Method: immunoSEQ multiplex PCR; TCRdb's copy keeps in-frame clones and lacks some. The repertoire consists of approximately 98,000 clones, with 90% to 97% occurring once and the leading ten covering around 0.65%. The material sequenced was PBMCs. Every receptor here comes from a woman aged 18-29 years in good health and CMV-seronegative. Both conserved end residues are part of each CDR3. Each record gives: V gene, J gene, D gene, CDR3 protein, CDR3 DNA. D genes are given only for firm matches.

TRBV18	TRBJ1-3	.	CASSPLEDYSGNTIYF	TGTGCCAGCTCACCACTGGAGGACTACTCTGGAAACACCATATATTTT
TRBV4-1	TRBJ2-5	.	CASSPVVAQETQYF	TGCGCCAGCAGCCCCGTAGTCGCGCAAGAGACCCAGTACTTC
TRBV7-2	TRBJ2-7	TRBD1	CASSLAGTGSYEQYF	TGTGCCAGCAGCTTAGCGGGGACAGGATCCTACGAGCAGTACTTC
TRBV28	TRBJ1-6	.	CASRGDWRSPLHF	TGTGCCAGCAGGGGGGACTGGAGATCACCCCTCCACTTT
TRBV7-9	TRBJ2-7	.	CASSFLWEGRTGPTYEQYF	TGTGCCAGCAGCTTCCTATGGGAGGGCCGGACAGGGCCTACCTACGAGCAGTACTTC
TRBV7-6	TRBJ2-1	TRBD1	CASSTTGGQGFEQFF	TGTGCCAGCAGCACCACAGGGGGACAGGGGTTTGAGCAGTTCTTC
TRBV6-1	TRBJ2-7	TRBD2	CASSEVETSGYEQYF	TGTGCCAGCAGTGAAGTCGAGACTAGCGGCTACGAGCAGTACTTC
TRBV27	TRBJ2-3	TRBD2	CASSLSRGGPPRDTQYF	TGTGCCAGCAGTTTATCGCGGGGGGGCCCTCCGAGAGATACGCAGTATTTT
TRBV4-3	TRBJ1-3	.	CASSQENSGNTIYF	TGCGCCAGCAGCCAGGAGAACTCTGGAAACACCATATATTTT
TRBV28	TRBJ2-7	.	CASSLAGILSSYEQYF	TGTGCCAGCAGTTTAGCGGGAATCCTGAGCTCCTACGAGCAGTACTTC
TRBV6-5	TRBJ1-5	.	CASRERGNSNQPQHF	TGTGCCAGCAGGGAACGAGGAAATAGCAATCAGCCCCAGCATTTT
TRBV6-4	TRBJ2-3	TRBD2	CASSEAGGTDTQYF	TGTGCCAGCAGTGAAGCGGGGGGCACAGATACGCAGTATTTT
TRBV4-1	TRBJ2-5	.	CASSQDKETQYF	TGCGCCAGCAGCCAAGATAAAGAGACCCAGTACTTC
TRBV4-1	TRBJ1-1	.	CASSSPGGSLNTEAFF	TGCGCCAGCAGCTCTCCCGGGGGGAGCTTGAACACTGAAGCTTTCTTT
TRBV11-3	TRBJ2-3	.	CASSLDHQESTDTQYF	TGTGCCAGCAGCTTAGATCATCAGGAAAGCACAGATACGCAGTATTTT
TRBV4-2	TRBJ2-1	TRBD2	CASSQGTSGGGYEQFF	TGTGCCAGCAGCCAAGGGACTAGCGGGGGGGGGTATGAGCAGTTCTTC
TRBV18	TRBJ2-1	TRBD1	CASSGQGRLTYNEQFF	TGTGCCAGCTCAGGACAGGGAAGACTGACCTACAATGAGCAGTTCTTC
TRBV7-2	TRBJ2-3	TRBD2	CAGRTSGTDTQYF	TGTGCCGGGCGGACTAGCGGCACAGATACGCAGTATTTT
TRBV13	TRBJ1-1	TRBD1	CASSPDTSVTGEEAFF	TGTGCCAGCAGCCCCGACACGAGCGTGACAGGGGAGGAAGCTTTCTTT
TRBV29-1	TRBJ1-2	TRBD1	CSGSTGVNYGYTF	TGCAGCGGATCGACAGGGGTTAACTATGGCTACACCTTC